The 28 T cell receptor beta chains given below trace back to one sample, sequenced in a study of CD8 T cells in ankylosing spondylitis. TCRdb called the 5' RACE reads again in MiXCR, with one record for every CDR3 protein. The profile shows about 330,000 distinct CDR3 sequences, approximately 8% of them singletons. Findings and caveats of the study: Ankylosing spondylitis blood seemed to carry a telltale TCR beta motif made of under 10 highly homologous variants.

No antigens are known for them. Sequenced input: blood, either unsorted or a sorted T cell fraction (not recorded which). These receptor sequences come from a male donor with ankylosing spondylitis.

This clonotype was counted ten times or more. The CDR3 DNA follows: TGCGCCAGCAGTCTACAGGGAATCGGTGGTGATGGCTACACCTTC. Its protein is CASSLQGIGGDGYTF. V usage is TRBV5-1 and J usage is TRBJ1-2; TRBD1 might be the D (6 bases). CDR3 length: 15 residues. V was shortened by 5 bases and J by 6 bases, with 20 bases between the two germline ends. Germline V gene data show CDR1 as SGHRS and CDR2 as YFSETQ.

This clonotype has more than one count but fewer than ten. The CDR3 is CASSLRIGGMAKTYEQYF. CDR3 coding DNA: TGTGCCAGCAGCCTAAGGATCGGGGGAATGGCGAAGACCTACGAGCAGTACTTC. The chain carries TRBV28 and TRBJ2-7, with D perhaps TRBD2 (6 bases). The ends were cut back, 6 bases at V and 2 bases at J, with 26 bases in the middle. The CDR3 has 18 residues. The germline CDR1 and CDR2 sequences are MDHEN and SYDVKM.

This clonotype showed up just a few times. The genes are TRBV11-2 and TRBJ2-4; D remains ambiguous. This CDR3 is built from 14 residues. The germline V gene has CDR1 SGHAT and CDR2 FQNNGV. Trimming pared 0 bases from V and 7 bases from J, leaving 10 bases between. As DNA, the CDR3 is TGTGCCAGCAGCTTAGAGAGGTTAGCTAACATTCAGTACTTC. It codes for CASSLERLANIQYF.

Note on this clonotype: A much larger clone is a single base away; this may be a read error. The chain recombines TRBV5-1 with TRBJ2-3; D gene unclear. The CDR3 length is 16 residues. The germline V gene has CDR1 SGHRS and CDR2 YFSETQ. Trimming took 4 bases from V and 6 from J, leaving 21 bases between them. CDR3 nucleotides: TGCGCCAGCAGCACCCCTAGGGATCGTTTATCGGATACGCAGTATTTT. Encoded protein: CASSTPRDRLSDTQYF.

The chain combines TRBV29-1 with TRBJ2-3, with 8 bases that match TRBD1. The germline V gene encodes CDR1 SQVTM and CDR2 ANQGSEA. The CDR3 runs 14 residues. The trim removed 7 bases at V and 0 bases at J, leaving 6 bases unmatched. The CDR3 nucleotides are TGCAGCGCCCAAGACAGGGGTAGCACAGATACGCAGTATTTT. The encoded protein is CSAQDRGSTDTQYF.

This clonotype was detected only a few times. This chain uses TRBV11-2 with TRBJ1-1; TRBD1 agrees at 8 bases. Looked up from germline, CDR1 is SGHAT and CDR2 is FQNNGV. Trimming cost V 5 bases and J 3 bases; bases outside gene matches: 5. This CDR3 comprises 14 residues. The CDR3 DNA is TGTGCCAGCAGCCCACAGGGGGAATACACTGAAGCTTTCTTT. Translating gives CASSPQGEYTEAFF. The whole variable domain, filled in from reference TRBV11-2 and TRBJ1-1, reads EAGVAQSPRYKIIEKRQSVAFWCNPISGHATLYWYQQILGQGPKLLIQFQNNGVVDDSQLPKDRFSAERLKGVDSTLKIQPAKLEDSAVYLCASSPQGEYTEAFFGQGTRLTVV.

V usage is TRBV12-3 or TRBV12-4 and J usage is TRBJ2-3; no reliable D call. Trimming took 3 bases from V and 2 from J, leaving 9 bases between them. This CDR3 has 14 residues. CDR3 in DNA: TGTGCCAGCAGTTTCCCCGTAGACACAGATACGCAGTATTTT. Protein sequence: CASSFPVDTDTQYF.

V usage is TRBV10-3 and J usage is TRBJ2-7; 13 nucleotides line up with TRBD2. Germline CDR1 reads ENHRY; CDR2 reads SYGVKD. V dropped 2 bases and J dropped 2; count of bases not matched to a gene: 3. The CDR3 runs 16 residues. The CDR3 bases are TGTGCCATCAGTGAGACAGGGACTAGCGGGACCTACGAGCAGTACTTC. Protein product: CAISETGTSGTYEQYF.

This clonotype was detected only a few times. The rearrangement joins TRBV7-2 to TRBJ2-3, with 12 bases lining up with TRBD2. Germline V CDR1 and CDR2: SGHTA, FQGNSA. Trimming cost V 0 bases and J 6 bases; bases outside gene matches: 7. The CDR3 is 17 residues long. This CDR3 reads CASSLALAGGPGDTQYF. The CDR3 DNA sequence: TGTGCCAGCAGCTTAGCGCTAGCGGGAGGGCCGGGGGATACGCAGTATTTT.

This clonotype was seen more than once but under ten times. The gene calls are TRBV6-5 and TRBJ1-1, with a possible D match to TRBD1 (5 bases). The CDR3 covers 13 residues. Germline loops: CDR1 MNHEY, CDR2 SVGAGI. The germline V and J ends were trimmed by 2 bases and 10 bases, with 14 bases remaining between them. The CDR3 loop is CASSYTPRGRAFF. The CDR3 DNA sequence: TGTGCCAGCAGTTACACTCCTAGGGGCCGAGCTTTCTTT.

The V call is TRBV12-3 or TRBV12-4, the J call TRBJ2-2; D perhaps matches TRBD1 (6 bases). This CDR3 comprises 14 residues. V shed 6 bases and J shed 7 bases, with 15 bases lying between them. CDR3 protein: CASRRTAPGGELFF. CDR3 nucleotides: TGTGCCAGCAGGCGGACAGCCCCCGGCGGGGAGCTGTTTTTT.

J is TRBJ2-2 and V is TRBV6-4, with TRBD2 matching over 12 bases. J lost 4 bases, V lost 3 bases, and 3 bases had no gene match. The CDR3 has 16 amino acids. CDR1 MRHNA and CDR2 SNTAGT come from the germline V gene. For the CDR3, the DNA is TGTGCCAGCAGTGATGGACTAGCGGGATTCACCGGGGAGCTGTTTTTT. It translates to CASSDGLAGFTGELFF.

This clonotype has only a few counts. The J gene is TRBJ2-1, the V gene TRBV27; D is perhaps TRBD1 (6 bases). This CDR3 spans 15 amino acids. V was trimmed by 7 bases and J by 0 bases, leaving 13 bases between them. Germline V CDR1 and CDR2: MNHEY, SMNVEV (reference sequence). Written as DNA, the CDR3 is TGTGCCAGCACCCTCGGGACACCCTCCTACAATGAGCAGTTCTTC. The encoded protein is CASTLGTPSYNEQFF.

There are many counts of this clonotype. CDR3 in amino acids: CSANSGTKKGKLFF. The CDR3 nucleotides are TGCAGCGCAAATTCCGGGACTAAAAAGGGAAAACTGTTTTTT. V is TRBV29-1 and J is TRBJ1-4; a possible D gene is TRBD1 (5 bases). Germline V gene data show CDR1 as SQVTM and CDR2 as ANQGSEA. This CDR3 comprises 14 residues. With 7 bases removed from V and 10 bases from J, the gap between germline ends came to 22 bases.

This clonotype has only a few counts. The J gene is TRBJ2-1, the V gene TRBV4-1; D uncertain. The ends were cut back, 3 bases at V and 7 bases at J, with 19 bases in the middle. Germline values: CDR1 MGHRA, CDR2 YSYEKL. This CDR3 spans 16 amino acids. For the CDR3, the DNA is TGCGCCAGCAGCCAGGGCGAAGTCTACCCAGGAAATGAGCAGTTCTTC. It encodes CASSQGEVYPGNEQFF.

This clonotype appeared a few times. The CDR3: CSARDGDGWYNEQFF. CDR3 coding DNA: TGCAGTGCTAGAGATGGGGACGGCTGGTACAATGAGCAGTTCTTC. This rearrangement joins TRBV20-1 to TRBJ2-1, with D perhaps being TRBD1 or TRBD2 (5 bases each). V shed 0 bases and J shed 4 bases, with 13 bases lying between them. This CDR3 comprises 15 residues. Per germline, CDR1 DFQATT and CDR2 SNEGSKA (reference sequence).

Only one count was recorded for this clonotype. The chain combines TRBV24-1 with TRBJ2-1, with TRBD2 as a possible D gene (6 bases). Between the trimmed V and J ends, which lost 3 bases and 2 bases, there was a span of 10 bases. This CDR3 comprises 15 residues. Germline V lookup: CDR1 KGHDR, CDR2 SFDVKD. The CDR3 DNA is TGTGCCACCAGTGATCGGCGGGGCCCCTACAATGAGCAGTTCTTC. Its translation is CATSDRRGPYNEQFF.

V is TRBV25-1 and J is TRBJ2-1; 16 bases fit TRBD2. The germline V gene has CDR1 MGHDK and CDR2 SYGVNS. The V gene end was trimmed by 6 bases and the J gene end by 7 bases; junction bases not matched to a gene: 12. The CDR3 length is 18 residues. CDR3 sequence reads: CASREPGLAGGPLNEQFF. CDR3 nucleotides: TGTGCCAGCAGAGAACCGGGACTAGCGGGAGGGCCCTTGAATGAGCAGTTCTTC.

This clonotype turned up a few times. The genes are TRBV27 and TRBJ2-1; D gene uncertain. The CDR3 runs to 16 residues. Germline loops: CDR1 MNHEY, CDR2 SMNVEV (reference sequence). V dropped 5 bases and J dropped 1 base, with 15 bases sitting between them. CDR3 residues: CASSPRSLGSYNEQFF. CDR3 in DNA: TGTGCCAGCAGTCCCCGATCACTTGGGTCCTACAATGAGCAGTTCTTC.

This clonotype was seen many times. The CDR3 region is CASTPVAWAKNIQYF. The CDR3 region has the DNA TGTGCCAGCACCCCGGTGGCCTGGGCCAAAAACATTCAGTACTTC. The J gene is TRBJ2-4, the V gene TRBV28, with unresolved D. The CDR3 consists of 15 residues. V gave up 7 bases and J gave up 1 base, with 14 bases separating them. The germline gives CDR1 MDHEN, CDR2 SYDVKM.

This clonotype was observed a handful of times. The chain couples TRBV20-1 to TRBJ1-5; perhaps TRBD1 as D (5 bases). The germline V gene has CDR1 DFQATT and CDR2 SNEGSKA (reference sequence). The ends were cut back, 6 bases at V and 4 bases at J, with 16 bases in the middle. This CDR3 spans 14 amino acids. CDR3: CSANPRDPNQPQHF. CDR3 DNA sequence: TGCAGTGCAAACCCCAGGGATCCTAATCAGCCCCAGCATTTT.

This clonotype was found many times. The DNA of the CDR3 is TGTGCCACCAGCAGAGAGCTGGGGGACACCGAAGAAAAACTGTTTTTT. Amino acids: CATSRELGDTEEKLFF. The V and J genes are TRBV15 and TRBJ1-4; possibly TRBD1 for D (6 bases). Trimming took 0 bases from V and 8 from J, leaving 16 bases between them. The CDR3 consists of 16 residues. Per the germline V gene, CDR1 is LNHNV and CDR2 is YYDKDF (reference sequence).

The V gene is TRBV3-1, the J gene TRBJ1-1; D is possibly TRBD1 (5 bases). The length of the CDR3 is 15 residues. Germline V gives CDR1 LGHDT, CDR2 YNNKEL (reference sequence). Trimming stripped 5 bases from V and 4 bases from J, with 17 bases between. The CDR3 sequence: CASSAVRGWGTEAFF. CDR3 DNA sequence: TGTGCCAGCAGCGCTGTTCGGGGCTGGGGCACTGAAGCTTTCTTT.

This clonotype was seen a few times. This chain connects TRBV29-1 to TRBJ1-3, with D possibly matching TRBD1 (6 bases). The CDR3 loop spans 14 amino acids. V was cut by 7 bases and J by 0 bases, with 13 bases left in between. In germline, CDR1 is SQVTM, CDR2 ANQGSEA. The CDR3 sequence is CSANGDISGNTIYF. The CDR3 bases are TGCAGCGCTAACGGGGACATCTCTGGAAACACCATATATTTT. Full variable domain (missing parts from reference TRBV29-1 and TRBJ1-3): SAVISQKPSRDICQRGTSLTIQCQVDSQVTMMFWYRQQPGQSLTLIATANQGSEATYESGFVIDKFPISRPNLTFSTLTVSNMSPEDSSIYLCSANGDISGNTIYFGEGSWLTVV.

J is TRBJ2-7 and V is TRBV20-1; a possible D gene is TRBD1 (6 bases). Germline V lookup: CDR1 DFQATT, CDR2 SNEGSKA (reference sequence). The V and J ends lost 0 bases and 6 bases respectively, with 21 bases between them. The CDR3 is 16 amino acids. CDR3 protein: CSAREIFGQTEREQYF. CDR3 DNA: TGCAGTGCTAGAGAGATTTTCGGACAGACAGAACGCGAGCAGTACTTC.

The sample holds a few counts of this clonotype. The chain combines TRBV10-3 with TRBJ2-5; tentative D call: TRBD2 (6 bases). V lost 4 bases and J 3 bases, leaving 15 bases between the germline ends. The germline V gene has CDR1 ENHRY and CDR2 SYGVKD. The CDR3 runs 15 residues. The CDR3 reads CAISAAGTEKETQYF. DNA for the CDR3: TGTGCCATCAGTGCGGCGGGGACGGAAAAAGAGACCCAGTACTTC.

This clonotype has at least ten counts. The chain employs TRBV4-1 and TRBJ2-5, with D perhaps TRBD1 or TRBD2 (5 bases each). The germline V gene has CDR1 MGHRA and CDR2 YSYEKL. Trimming stripped 4 bases from V and 2 bases from J, with 17 bases between. The length of the CDR3 is 16 residues. CDR3 nucleotide sequence: TGCGCCAGCAGCCGCAATGGTCAGGGAGAGCAAGAGACCCAGTACTTC. Translated, it gives CASSRNGQGEQETQYF.

V gene TRBV20-1 combines with J gene TRBJ2-3; 10 bases fit TRBD2. Losses at the gene ends were 4 bases for V and 0 bases for J; bases not matched to a gene: 7. Germline V gives CDR1 DFQATT, CDR2 SNEGSKA (reference sequence). This CDR3 is 16 amino acids long. CDR3 coding DNA: TGCAGTGCTACCTACACTAGCGGGACTAGCACAGATACGCAGTATTTT. Its translation is CSATYTSGTSTDTQYF.